This TCR beta chain was documented in a study of Ad26.COV2.S vaccination and SARS-CoV-2 variants. Turning to the study itself: Dosing was one shot or two shots 56 days apart.

Study-wide points: Estimates derived from TCR breadth and depth analyses may have underestimated total T cell responses. Non-spike TCR breadth did not differ much between vaccine and placebo recipients. After vaccination, substantial breadth of spike-specific CD8+ and CD4+ responses was reported.

The sample's treatment: roughly 20 received Ad26.COV2.S at low or high dose, single or two shots; 5 received placebo; per-sample allocation not given. All samples were drawn on day 63, counting from the first vaccine or placebo injection. As to this clone: The antigen remains undetermined.

This CDR3 has 12 amino acids. CDR1 is SGHVS, CDR2 FQNEAQ, per germline. V lost 5 bases, J lost 1 base, and 6 bases lay in between. The protocol was immunoSEQ multiplex PCR, while the TCRdb copy is restricted to in-frame clones and leaves out a portion. Counted here are about 680,000 clones, 89% occurring once; the ten biggest clones make up approximately 1.5%. The sequence was obtained from a person aged 18-65 years who received the Ad26.COV2.S COVID-19 vaccine or a placebo. This sequence joins TRBV7-8 and TRBJ2-7; no clear D. The specimen comprised peripheral blood, sampled in a trial of Ad26.COV2.S vaccine versus placebo. This chain's CDR3 is CASSPLSYEQYF. CDR3 DNA: TGTGCCAGCAGCCCCCTTTCCTACGAGCAGTACTTC.